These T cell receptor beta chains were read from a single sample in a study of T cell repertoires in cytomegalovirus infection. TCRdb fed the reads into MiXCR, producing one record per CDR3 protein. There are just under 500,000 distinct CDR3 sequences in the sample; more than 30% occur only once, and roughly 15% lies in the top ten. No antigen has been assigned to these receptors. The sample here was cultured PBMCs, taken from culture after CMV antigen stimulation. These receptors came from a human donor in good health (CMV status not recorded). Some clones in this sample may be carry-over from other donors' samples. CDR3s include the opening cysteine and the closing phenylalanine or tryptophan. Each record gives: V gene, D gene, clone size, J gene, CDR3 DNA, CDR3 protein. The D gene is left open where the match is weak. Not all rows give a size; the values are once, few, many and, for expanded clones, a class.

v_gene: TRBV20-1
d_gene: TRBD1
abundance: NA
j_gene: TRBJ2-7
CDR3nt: TGCAGTGCCCCGCCCGGGACAGGGGGCTACGAGCAGTACTTC
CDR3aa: CSAPPGTGGYEQYF

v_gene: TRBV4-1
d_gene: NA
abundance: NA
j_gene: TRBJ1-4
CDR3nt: TGCGCCAGCAGCCCTCGGGGACGAGTTAATGAAAAACTGTTTTTT
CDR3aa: CASSPRGRVNEKLFF

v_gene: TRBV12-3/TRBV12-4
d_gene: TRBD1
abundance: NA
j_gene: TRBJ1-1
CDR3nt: TGTGCCAGCAAAATCAGGGGGATGAACACTGAAGCTTTCTTT
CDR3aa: CASKIRGMNTEAFF

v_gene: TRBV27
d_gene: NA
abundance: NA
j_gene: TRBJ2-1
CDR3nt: TGTGCCAGCAGTGATGGACAGAACGAACACAATGAGCAGTTCTTC
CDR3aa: CASSDGQNEHNEQFF

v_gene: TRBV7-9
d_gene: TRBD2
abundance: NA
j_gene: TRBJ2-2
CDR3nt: TGTGCCAGCAGCTTAGCGGGACTAGCGGGAGGTCGATACTCCGGGGAGCTGTTTTTT
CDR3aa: CASSLAGLAGGRYSGELFF

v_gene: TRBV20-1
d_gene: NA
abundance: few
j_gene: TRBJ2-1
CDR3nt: TGCAGTGCTCCCGGGCAAGGCGAGCAGTTCTTC
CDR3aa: CSAPGQGEQFF

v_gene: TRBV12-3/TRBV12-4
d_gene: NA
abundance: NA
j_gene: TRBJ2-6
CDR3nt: TGTGCCAGCAGTTTCGCACAGGCCGACTCTGGGGCCAACGTCCTGACTTTC
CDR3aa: CASSFAQADSGANVLTF

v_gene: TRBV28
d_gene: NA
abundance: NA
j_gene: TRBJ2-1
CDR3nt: TGTGCCAGCAGTGAAGGCTCTCGAGACCGATTATACAATGAGCAGTTCTTC
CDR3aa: CASSEGSRDRLYNEQFF

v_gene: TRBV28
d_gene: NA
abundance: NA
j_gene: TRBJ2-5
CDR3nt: TGTGCCAGCAATCCGAACAGGGCAGAGACCCAGTACTTC
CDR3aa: CASNPNRAETQYF

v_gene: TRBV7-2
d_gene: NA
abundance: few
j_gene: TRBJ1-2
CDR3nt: TGTGCCAGCAGCCAGACGGCAGGGGAGGGCTACACCTTC
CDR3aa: CASSQTAGEGYTF

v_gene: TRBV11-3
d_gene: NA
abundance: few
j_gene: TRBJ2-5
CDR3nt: TGTGCCAGCAGCTCGTATCAGGGGGGGGAAGAGACCCAGTACTTC
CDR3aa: CASSSYQGGEETQYF

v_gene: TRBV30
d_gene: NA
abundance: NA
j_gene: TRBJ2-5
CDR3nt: TGTGCCTGGAGTGTCCCCGGGACCGAGACCCAGTACTTC
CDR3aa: CAWSVPGTETQYF

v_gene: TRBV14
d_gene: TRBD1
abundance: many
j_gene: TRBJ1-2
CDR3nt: TGTGCCAGCAGCCCCCGGGACAGCGTTAACTATGGCTACACCTTC
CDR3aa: CASSPRDSVNYGYTF

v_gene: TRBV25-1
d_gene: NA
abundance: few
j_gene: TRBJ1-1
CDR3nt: TGTGCCAGCAGTGGAAAGGGACCCCGCACTGAAGCTTTCTTT
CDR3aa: CASSGKGPRTEAFF

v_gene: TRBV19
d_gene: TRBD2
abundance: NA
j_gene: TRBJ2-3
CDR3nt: TGTGCCAGTAGTGATTCTAGCGGGAGTTATGCAGATACGCAGTATTTT
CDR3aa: CASSDSSGSYADTQYF

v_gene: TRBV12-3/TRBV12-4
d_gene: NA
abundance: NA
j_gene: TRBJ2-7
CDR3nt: TGTGCCAGCAGTTTAGGGGATAGATCCCCCTACTACGAGCAGTACTTC
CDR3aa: CASSLGDRSPYYEQYF

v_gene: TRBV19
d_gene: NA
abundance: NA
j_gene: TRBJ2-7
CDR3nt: TGTGCCAGTAGTATAAGAGGTAGCGGCTCCTACGAGCAGTACTTC
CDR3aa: CASSIRGSGSYEQYF